The T cell receptor (beta chain) under discussion was sequenced for a study of Ad26.COV2.S vaccination and SARS-CoV-2 variants. Study observations and caveats: CD8+ and CD4+ T cells specific for spike reportedly responded with substantial breadth after vaccination. Ad26.COV2.S recipients had broader spike-specific TCRs (P = 0.0014).

Clones were sequenced by immunoSEQ multiplex PCR, and TCRdb holds only the in-frame ones, with some missing. The table lists about 680,000 clones, about 89% of them singletons. Noted treatment: over 15 received Ad26.COV2.S at low or high dose, single or two shots; about 5 received placebo; per-sample allocation not given. Material that was analyzed had been drawn on day 63 after the first vaccine or placebo injection. CDR3 size: 14 residues. Trimming took 3 bases from V and 4 from J, leaving 12 bases between them. Per germline, CDR1 MNHEY and CDR2 SVGAGI. This clone was counted a single time. Its specificity is unknown.

The genes are TRBV6-5 and TRBJ1-2; a possible D gene is TRBD1 (6 bases). This sequence was found in a person aged 18 to 59 who received the Ad26.COV2.S COVID-19 vaccine or a placebo. The sample was peripheral blood, taken in a trial of Ad26.COV2.S vaccine versus placebo. CDR3 coding DNA: TGTGCCAGCAGTTATAAAGGGGGGATCTATGGCTACACCTTC. This codes for CASSYKGGIYGYTF.